This entry lists 26 T cell receptor beta chains sequenced from one sample in a study of siplizumab effects on memory and regulatory T cells. The method was immunoSEQ multiplex PCR; TCRdb's version includes in-frame clones alone and lacks a portion of them. The sample lists approximately 84,000 clones, 95% occurring once. Sequenced: CD8+ T cells sorted from blood. These receptor sequences come from a human donor in good health.

This rearrangement joins TRBV18 to TRBJ2-1; no firm D call. V was cut by 4 bases and J by 7 bases, with 11 bases left in between. Germline CDR1 and CDR2: KGHSH and LQKENI. The CDR3 is made up of 13 amino acids. CDR3 sequence (DNA): TGTGCCAGCTCACGGGTTGATTTTAATGAGCAGTTCTTC. Translation: CASSRVDFNEQFF.

The chain joins TRBV5-6 to TRBJ1-2, with D possibly TRBD1 on 6 matching bases. V shed 0 bases and J shed 8 bases, with 14 bases lying between them. CDR3 length equals 14 residues. CDR1 is SGHDT, CDR2 YYEEEE, per germline. CDR3 DNA sequence: TGTGCCAGCAGCTTGGTAGCAGGGGATGAAGGCTACACCTTC. As protein: CASSLVAGDEGYTF.

The J gene is TRBJ1-1, the V gene TRBV19; perhaps TRBD1 as D (5 bases). The CDR3 contains 17 residues. Germline-derived CDR1 and CDR2 are LNHDA and SQIVND (reference sequence). The V end lost 3 bases, the J end lost 1 base, and 18 bases lay between the germline ends. As DNA, the CDR3 is TGTGCCAGTAGTATCCCTCACCTATTGACAGAGAACACTGAAGCTTTCTTT. Protein sequence: CASSIPHLLTENTEAFF. Variable domain in full (rest from reference TRBV19 and TRBJ1-1): DGGITQSPKYLFRKEGQNVTLSCEQNLNHDAMYWYRQDPGQGLRLIYYSQIVNDFQKGDIAEGYSVSREKKESFPLTVTSAQKNPTAFYLCASSIPHLLTENTEAFFGQGTRLTVV.

This sequence joins TRBV12-5 and TRBJ2-5; 8 bases align to TRBD2. Judging by the DNA end, TRBJ2-7 fits better; the J call may be wrong. There are 13 residues in the CDR3. Germline V lookup: CDR1 LGHNT, CDR2 FRNRAP. The CDR3 sequence is CASGTGTSYEQYF. CDR3 bases: TGTGCTAGTGGTACCGGGACTAGCTACGAGCAGTACTTC.

This clone was seen a single time. The chain links TRBV2 to TRBJ2-7; tentative D call: TRBD1 (6 bases). Per germline, CDR1 SNHLY and CDR2 FYNNEI. This CDR3 has 12 residues. Trimming pared 6 bases from V and 0 bases from J, leaving 6 bases between. CDR3 coding DNA: TGTGCCAGCAGGGGGGCCTCCTACGAGCAGTACTTC. As protein: CASRGASYEQYF.

The V gene is TRBV7-2, the J gene TRBJ2-1, with 11 bases lining up with TRBD2. The CDR3 has 16 amino acids. After removal of 4 bases from V and 7 bases from J, the junction contained 9 bases not matched to a gene. The germline V gene has CDR1 SGHTA and CDR2 FQGNSA. Here the CDR3 DNA reads TGTGCCAGCAGCTCCCGAGGACTAGCGGGCGAAAATGAGCAGTTCTTC. It codes for CASSSRGLAGENEQFF. The complete variable domain, with remaining parts taken from reference TRBV7-2 and TRBJ2-1, reads GAGVSQSPSNKVTEKGKDVELRCDPISGHTALYWYRQSLGQGLEFLIYFQGNSAPDKSGLPSDRFSAERTGGSVSTLTIQRTQQEDSAVYLCASSSRGLAGENEQFFGPGTRLTVL.

V gene TRBV5-6 combines with J gene TRBJ1-3; D is unclear. Germline CDR1 and CDR2: SGHDT and YYEEEE. Trimming removed 0 bases from V and 2 bases from J, with 12 bases in between. CDR3 length: 16 residues. CDR3 sequence (DNA): TGTGCCAGCAGCTTGGCGGCAGGACCACCTGGAAACACCATATATTTT. Protein: CASSLAAGPPGNTIYF. The whole variable domain, remainder taken from reference TRBV5-6 and TRBJ1-3, is DAGVTQSPTHLIKTRGQQVTLRCSPKSGHDTVSWYQQALGQGPQFIFQYYEEEERQRGNFPDRFSGHQFPNYSSELNVNALLLGDSALYLCASSLAAGPPGNTIYFGEGSWLTVV.

This sequence joins TRBV6-4 and TRBJ2-3; 12 nucleotides align to TRBD2. The CDR3 contains 14 residues. The J segment lost 5 bases and the V segment lost 7 bases, leaving 4 bases of the junction unmatched. The V gene's germline CDR1 is MRHNA and CDR2 SNTAGT. For the CDR3, the DNA is TGTGCCAGCACCTCGGGACTAGCGGGAGATACGCAGTATTTT. Amino acid sequence: CASTSGLAGDTQYF.

V and J are TRBV7-3 and TRBJ2-1; 8 bases map to TRBD1. The ends lost 0 bases at V and 1 base at J; junction bases unmatched: 5. The CDR3 totals 17 residues. CDR1 is SGHTA and CDR2 is FQGTGA in the germline V gene. The CDR3 coding sequence is TGTGCCAGCAGCTTAACAGGCCGACAGGGGTCCTACAATGAGCAGTTCTTC. This gives the protein CASSLTGRQGSYNEQFF.

The V and J genes are TRBV5-4 and TRBJ1-2; D uncertain. V shed 2 bases and J shed 7 bases, with 9 bases lying between them. CDR3 length equals 12 residues. Looked up from germline, CDR1 is SGHNT and CDR2 is YYREEE (reference sequence). The CDR3 DNA follows: TGTGCCAGCAGCTTAGTTGGTAGTGGCTACACCTTC. Protein product: CASSLVGSGYTF.

The CDR3 bases are TGTGCCAGTAGTTATCTAGTGGGCTACGAGCAGTACTTC. Its protein is CASSYLVGYEQYF. The chain joins TRBV19 to TRBJ2-7; D gene uncertain. The germline V gene has CDR1 LNHDA and CDR2 SQIVND (reference sequence). The V and J ends lost 5 bases and 3 bases respectively, with 11 bases between them. The length of the CDR3 is 13 residues.

The chain employs TRBV10-3 and TRBJ2-7, with 9 bases identical to TRBD1. V shed 9 bases, J shed 3 bases, and the junction held 6 bases outside the gene matches. The germline V gene encodes CDR1 ENHRY and CDR2 SYGVKD. The CDR3 length is 13 residues. CDR3 nucleotides: TGTGCCATACGTCCGGGACAGGGCTACGAGCAGTACTTC. It translates to CAIRPGQGYEQYF.

The chain couples TRBV7-8 to TRBJ2-7; no clear D. The CDR3 covers 13 residues. Germline V lookup: CDR1 SGHVS, CDR2 FQNEAQ. Trimming stripped 8 bases from V and 2 bases from J, with 13 bases between. CDR3 region: CASAMALAYEQYF. The CDR3 DNA reads as TGTGCCAGCGCCATGGCGTTAGCCTACGAGCAGTACTTC.

The rearrangement joins TRBV19 to TRBJ2-1; TRBD2 matches 9 bases. The CDR3 covers 16 residues. Trimming at V came to 3 bases and at J to 4 bases, leaving 7 bases not matched to a gene. Germline CDR1 is LNHDA and CDR2 is SQIVND (reference sequence). DNA of the CDR3: TGTGCCAGTAGTATCGACGGGACTAGCCCGTACAATGAGCAGTTCTTC. As protein: CASSIDGTSPYNEQFF.

The chain has TRBV7-3 and TRBJ2-3; 10 bases fit TRBD2. This CDR3 comprises 16 residues. With 1 base clipped from V and 4 bases from J, the junction kept 5 bases outside the gene matches. CDR1 SGHTA and CDR2 FQGTGA come from the germline V gene. The DNA for the CDR3 is TGTGCCAGCAGCTTAAACCCTAGCGGGAGCGCAGATACGCAGTATTTT. This translates into CASSLNPSGSADTQYF.

This clone was seen a single time. The gene calls are TRBV27 and TRBJ2-7; 8 bases are shared with TRBD1. V trimming: 10 bases; J trimming: 7 bases; junction bases outside the gene matches: 18. Germline CDR1 is MNHEY and CDR2 is SMNVEV (reference sequence). This CDR3 contains 15 residues. The CDR3 is CAIDGLIGQGLEQYF. The CDR3, as DNA: TGTGCCATTGATGGGCTAATCGGACAGGGTTTAGAGCAGTACTTC.

As to this clone: Distinct nucleotide sequences in the sample also encode this CDR3. The V gene is TRBV4-1, the J gene TRBJ2-7; 9 bases agree with TRBD1. This CDR3 is 14 amino acids long. The trim removed 3 bases at V and 1 base at J, leaving 1 base unmatched. CDR1 MGHRA and CDR2 YSYEKL come from the germline V gene. In nucleotides, the CDR3 is TGCGCCAGCAGCCAGACAGGGGGGTCCTACGAGCAGTACTTC. It translates to CASSQTGGSYEQYF.

The J gene is TRBJ1-2, the V gene TRBV6-5; 8 nucleotides align to TRBD1. Germline V gene data show CDR1 as MNHEY and CDR2 as SVGAGI. J lost 2 bases, V lost 3 bases, and 2 bases had no gene match. The CDR3 runs 14 residues. For the CDR3, the DNA is TGTGCCAGCAGTTATGCAGGGGGCAACTATGGCTACACCTTC. Encoded protein: CASSYAGGNYGYTF.

V and J are TRBV12-5 and TRBJ2-7, with D unclear. V was shortened by 1 base and J by 4 bases, with 8 bases between the two germline ends. The germline V gene encodes CDR1 LGHNT and CDR2 FRNRAP. The CDR3 sequence is 13 residues long. Here the CDR3 DNA reads TGTGCTAGTGGTTTGGCCCACGGATACGAGCAGTACTTC. Translated, it gives CASGLAHGYEQYF.

The rearrangement links TRBV11-2 to TRBJ2-6; D is undetermined. The length of the CDR3 is 17 residues. From germline, CDR1 is SGHAT and CDR2 FQNNGV. Deletions cut 0 bases from V and 4 bases from J, with 13 bases between. The CDR3, as DNA: TGTGCCAGCAGCTTAGATACATCCGGGTGGGGGGCCAACGTCCTGACTTTC. This gives the protein CASSLDTSGWGANVLTF.

V and J are TRBV10-2 and TRBJ1-5; TRBD1 might be the D (5 bases). CDR1 and CDR2 from the germline V gene are WSHSY and SAAADI. The CDR3 runs to 13 residues. Trimming stripped 2 bases from V and 9 bases from J, with 11 bases between. CDR3 in amino acids: CASSEGGFRPQHF. The CDR3 DNA sequence: TGCGCCAGCAGTGAGGGGGGATTCAGGCCCCAGCATTTT.

The count of this clone is one. The chain uses TRBV5-4 and TRBJ2-7; 13 bases are a match to TRBD2. Germline V gives CDR1 SGHNT, CDR2 YYREEE (reference sequence). The length of the CDR3 is 19 residues. The V segment lost 0 bases and the J segment 0 bases; nucleotides outside the gene matches: 9. The CDR3 sequence: CASSLAPGLAGKSSYEQYF. The CDR3, as DNA: TGTGCCAGCAGCTTGGCACCGGGACTAGCGGGAAAGAGCTCCTACGAGCAGTACTTC.

The V call is TRBV23-1, the J call TRBJ2-1; 10 bases match TRBD2. TRBV23-1 is treated as an ORF (open reading frame) with a function not yet certain. The CDR3 contains 18 residues. The J segment lost 8 bases and the V segment lost 4 bases, leaving 17 bases of the junction unmatched. The CDR3 DNA sequence: TGCGCCAGCAGTCCCGAACTAGCGGGACCACAATTATTCGATGAGCAGTTCTTC. It codes for CASSPELAGPQLFDEQFF.

This chain links TRBV6-1 with TRBJ2-7; 7 bases are shared with TRBD2. Losses at the gene ends were 2 bases for V and 7 bases for J; bases not matched to a gene: 11. CDR3 length equals 15 residues. CDR1 MNHNS and CDR2 SASEGT come from the germline V gene. The CDR3 sequence is CASSEPRLASREQYF. The CDR3 DNA reads as TGTGCCAGCAGTGAACCTCGACTAGCCTCCCGAGAGCAGTACTTC.

The V gene is TRBV9, the J gene TRBJ2-3; 8 bases match TRBD2. Trimming removed 4 bases from V and 1 base from J; junction bases left unmatched: 5. The CDR3 is made up of 15 amino acids. Germline V gives CDR1 SGDLS, CDR2 YYNGEE. The CDR3 DNA is TGTGCCAGCAGCCTTAGCGGGACGGGCACAGATACGCAGTATTTT. Protein: CASSLSGTGTDTQYF.

The chain uses TRBV5-6 and TRBJ2-5, with a tentative D call TRBD2 (6 bases). The V end lost 3 bases, the J end lost 4 bases, and 16 bases lay between the germline ends. The CDR3 totals 15 residues. Germline lookup yields CDR1 SGHDT and CDR2 YYEEEE. CDR3: CASSWSLAAGETQYF. For the CDR3, the DNA is TGTGCCAGCAGCTGGTCACTAGCAGCAGGAGAGACCCAGTACTTC. The full variable domain, completed using reference TRBV5-6 and TRBJ2-5, is DAGVTQSPTHLIKTRGQQVTLRCSPKSGHDTVSWYQQALGQGPQFIFQYYEEEERQRGNFPDRFSGHQFPNYSSELNVNALLLGDSALYLCASSWSLAAGETQYFGPGTRLLVL.